This T cell receptor (beta chain) was captured in a study of cytomegalovirus exposure and HLA in healthy donors. This clone was picked up a small number of times. Its specificity is not known. Although they were nominally healthy when sampled, donors likely had unrecorded immune exposures. The CDR3 length is 17 residues. Trimming removed 4 bases from V and 8 bases from J; junction bases left unmatched: 14. CDR1 and CDR2 from the germline V gene are LGHNA and YSLEER. General study points: Common viral pathogens (according to a later analysis) appeared linked to several of the most significant clusters. TRBV6-2, TRBV6-3 and some other V segments were excluded as indistinguishable. Later analysis demonstrated an association between a missense DCLRE1C variant and TCR beta V- and J-gene trimming.

The PCR employed 60 Vbeta primers together with 13 Jbeta primers. Sequencing was performed with immunoSEQ multiplex PCR; in TCRdb, only in-frame clones are kept and a portion is missing. The table records 85,000 to 110,000 clones, around 80% of them present only once. This chain joins TRBV4-3 and TRBJ2-1; the match to TRBD2 covers 10 bases. The sequencing input was PBMCs. This TCR was recovered from a woman aged 18-30 years in good health and CMV-seropositive. CDR3 sequence (DNA): TGCGCCAGCAGCCTGGCACAGGGGCTAGCGGGAGTCGATGAGCAGTTCTTC. Amino acid sequence: CASSLAQGLAGVDEQFF.